The 5 T cell receptor beta chains below come from one sample, sequenced in a study of shared clonotypes between healthy human individuals. Libraries were prepared by immunoSEQ multiplex PCR; TCRdb keeps only in-frame clonotypes and omits some of them. The repertoire holds roughly 2 million clones, with around 95% as singletons. The specimen sequenced was naive CD4+ T cells sorted from blood. As to subset: CD45RA+ positively selected. Receptors were obtained from a man in his late teens or twenties in good health.

Only one count was recorded for this clone. This chain connects TRBV5-1 to TRBJ1-2; maybe TRBD1 (6 bases). The CDR3 runs 13 residues. Germline-derived CDR1 and CDR2 are SGHRS and YFSETQ. V was pared by 7 bases and J by 0 bases, with 10 bases between. CDR3 sequence (DNA): TGCGCCAGCTCAGGGGCGGCTAACTATGGCTACACCTTC. Translation: CASSGAANYGYTF. The full variable domain, completed using reference TRBV5-1 and TRBJ1-2, is KAGVTQTPRYLIKTRGQQVTLSCSPISGHRSVSWYQQTPGQGLQFLFEYFSETQRNKGNFPGRFSGRQFSNSRSEMNVSTLELGDSALYLCASSGAANYGYTFGSGTRLTVV.

Remarks on this clone: Other DNA sequences from this sample encode an identical CDR3 as well. The chain links TRBV5-1 to TRBJ2-2; D is undetermined. The germline gives CDR1 SGHRS, CDR2 YFSETQ. CDR3 length: 15 residues. The V and J ends lost 0 bases and 0 bases respectively, with 6 bases between them. The CDR3 loop is CASSLDGTNTGELFF. CDR3 bases: TGCGCCAGCAGCTTGGACGGAACGAACACCGGGGAGCTGTTTTTT.

The chain combines TRBV19 with TRBJ2-3; possible D gene TRBD2, 5 bases. Trimming left V 4 bases short and J 1 base short, with 12 bases between. Germline values: CDR1 LNHDA, CDR2 SQIVND (reference sequence). The CDR3 loop spans 15 amino acids. The CDR3 region is CASSTLAGGTDTQYF. The CDR3 coding sequence is TGTGCCAGTAGTACCCTAGCCGGTGGCACAGATACGCAGTATTTT.

Turning to this clone: The same CDR3 can be traced to other DNA sequences in this sample. V usage is TRBV4-1 and J usage is TRBJ2-7; TRBD1 agrees at 9 bases. V lost 4 bases, J lost 0 bases, and 7 bases stayed unmatched. The germline CDR1 and CDR2 sequences are MGHRA and YSYEKL. CDR3 length: 16 residues. The CDR3 region is CASSRSGTGISYEQYF. The CDR3 nucleotides read TGCGCCAGCAGCCGCTCCGGGACAGGGATCTCCTACGAGCAGTACTTC.

This rearrangement joins TRBV29-1 to TRBJ2-4; perhaps TRBD1 as D (6 bases). V was trimmed by 3 bases and J by 2 bases, leaving 14 bases between them. The germline gives CDR1 SQVTM, CDR2 ANQGSEA. CDR3 size: 15 residues. This CDR3 is CSVEGTGRTKNIQYF. CDR3 in DNA: TGCAGCGTTGAGGGAACAGGGCGGACCAAAAACATTCAGTACTTC.